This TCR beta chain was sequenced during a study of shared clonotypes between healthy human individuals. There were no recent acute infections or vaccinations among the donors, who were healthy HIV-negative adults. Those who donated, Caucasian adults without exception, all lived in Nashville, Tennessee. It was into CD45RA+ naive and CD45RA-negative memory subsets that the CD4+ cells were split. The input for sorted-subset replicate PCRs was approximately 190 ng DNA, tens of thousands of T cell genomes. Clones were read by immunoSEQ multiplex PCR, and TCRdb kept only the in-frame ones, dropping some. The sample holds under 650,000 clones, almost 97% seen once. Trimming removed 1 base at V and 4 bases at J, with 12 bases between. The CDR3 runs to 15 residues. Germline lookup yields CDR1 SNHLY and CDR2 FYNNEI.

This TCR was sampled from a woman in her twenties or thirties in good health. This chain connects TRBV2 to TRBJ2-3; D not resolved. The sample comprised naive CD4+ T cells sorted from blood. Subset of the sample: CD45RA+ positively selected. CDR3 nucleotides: TGTGCCAGCAGTGAAGTCACTATCTCCGCAGATACGCAGTATTTT. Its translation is CASSEVTISADTQYF.